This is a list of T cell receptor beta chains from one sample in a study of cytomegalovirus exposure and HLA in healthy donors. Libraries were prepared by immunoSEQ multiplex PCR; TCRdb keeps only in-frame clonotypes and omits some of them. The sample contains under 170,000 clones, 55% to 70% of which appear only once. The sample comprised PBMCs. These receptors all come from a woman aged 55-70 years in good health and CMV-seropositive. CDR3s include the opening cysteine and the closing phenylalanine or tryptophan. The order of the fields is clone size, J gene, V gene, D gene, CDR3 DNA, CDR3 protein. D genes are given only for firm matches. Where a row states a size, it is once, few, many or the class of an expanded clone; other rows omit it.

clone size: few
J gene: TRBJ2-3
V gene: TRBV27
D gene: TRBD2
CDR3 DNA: TGTGCCAGCAGTTCTAGGACTAGCGACAATACAGATACGCAGTATTTT
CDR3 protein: CASSSRTSDNTDTQYF

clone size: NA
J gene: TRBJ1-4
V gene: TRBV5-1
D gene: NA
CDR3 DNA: TGCGCCAGCAGCCCCGGAGGGGCTAATGAAAAACTGTTTTTT
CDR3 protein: CASSPGGANEKLFF

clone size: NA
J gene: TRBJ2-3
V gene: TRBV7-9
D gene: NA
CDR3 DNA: TGTGCCAGCGAGGAAGATACGCAGTATTTT
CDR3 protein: CASEEDTQYF

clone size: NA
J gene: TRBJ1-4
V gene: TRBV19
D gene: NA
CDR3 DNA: TGTGCCAGTAGTAGCTCCGGGGTCCCAGTCGGTGAAAAACTGTTTTTT
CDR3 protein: CASSSSGVPVGEKLFF

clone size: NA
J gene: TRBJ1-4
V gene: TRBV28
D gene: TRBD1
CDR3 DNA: TGTGCCAGCACCAGTCCAGGGGGGGCGACAGGGGGCACTAATGAAAAACTGTTTTTT
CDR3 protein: CASTSPGGATGGTNEKLFF

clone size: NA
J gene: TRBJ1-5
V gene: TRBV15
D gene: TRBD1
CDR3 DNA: TGTGCCACCAGCAGAGATCTTGGACAGGGGCGACTGTGGCCCCAGCATTTT
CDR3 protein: CATSRDLGQGRLWPQHF

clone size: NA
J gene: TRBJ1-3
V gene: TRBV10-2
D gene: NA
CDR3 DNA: TGCGCCAGCAGTGGACAGTACCTTGACACCATATATTTT
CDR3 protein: CASSGQYLDTIYF

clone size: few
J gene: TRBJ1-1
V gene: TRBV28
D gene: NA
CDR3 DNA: TGTGCCAGCAGTTTATTATCAGTCATGAACACTGAAGCTTTCTTT
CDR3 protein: CASSLLSVMNTEAFF

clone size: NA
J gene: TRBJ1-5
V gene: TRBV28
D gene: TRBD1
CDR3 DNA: TGTGCCATTAGGAGGGGGCGAGAACAGCCCCAGCATTTT
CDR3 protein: CAIRRGREQPQHF

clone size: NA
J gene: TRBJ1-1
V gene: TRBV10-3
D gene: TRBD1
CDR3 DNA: TGTGCCAGTCAAGACAGGGGACTAAAGAACACTGAAGCTTTCTTT
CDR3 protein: CASQDRGLKNTEAFF

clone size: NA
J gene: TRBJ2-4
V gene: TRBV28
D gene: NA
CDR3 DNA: TGTGCCAGCAGTTTAATGGACACCATAGCCAAAAACATTCAGTACTTC
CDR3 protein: CASSLMDTIAKNIQYF

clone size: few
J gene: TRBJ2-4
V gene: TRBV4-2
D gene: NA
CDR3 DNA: TGTGCCAGCAGCCAAGAAGGGGGAGCCAAAAACATTCAGTACTTC
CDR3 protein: CASSQEGGAKNIQYF

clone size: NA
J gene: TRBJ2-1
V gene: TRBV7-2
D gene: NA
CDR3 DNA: TGTGCCAGCAGCCCGCGTTTCGGCTCCTACAATGAGCAGTTCTTC
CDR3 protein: CASSPRFGSYNEQFF

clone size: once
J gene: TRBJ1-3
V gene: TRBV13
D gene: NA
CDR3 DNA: TGTGCCAGCAGCTTAGGACGGACATCTGGAAACACCATATATTTT
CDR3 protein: CASSLGRTSGNTIYF

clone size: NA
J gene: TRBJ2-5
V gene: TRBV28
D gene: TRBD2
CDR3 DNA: TGTGCCAGCAGTGGACTAGCGGGCAAGGGGGAGACCCAGTACTTC
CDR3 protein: CASSGLAGKGETQYF

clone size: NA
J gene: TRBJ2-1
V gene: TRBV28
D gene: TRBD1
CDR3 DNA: TGTGCCAGCAGTTCTACAGGGGGCTCCTACAATGAGCAGTTCTTC
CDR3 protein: CASSSTGGSYNEQFF

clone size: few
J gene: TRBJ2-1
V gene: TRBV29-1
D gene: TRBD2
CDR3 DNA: TGCAGCGTGGGTTCCCGGGGGGGGCAGTTCTTC
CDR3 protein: CSVGSRGGQFF

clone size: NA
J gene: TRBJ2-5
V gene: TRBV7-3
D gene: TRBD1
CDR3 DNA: TGTGCCAGCAGCCCTGCGGGGGACAGGGGGGAGACCCAGTACTTC
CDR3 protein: CASSPAGDRGETQYF

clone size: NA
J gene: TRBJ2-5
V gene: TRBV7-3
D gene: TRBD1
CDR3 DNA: TGTGCCAGCAGCCCTAACGGAACGGGACAGCCACAAGAGACCCAGTACTTC
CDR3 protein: CASSPNGTGQPQETQYF

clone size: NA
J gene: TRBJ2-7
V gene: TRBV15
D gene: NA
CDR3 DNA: TGTGCCACCAGCTCAGAACTCCGGTACAGGGCTAACCACGAGCAGTACTTC
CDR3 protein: CATSSELRYRANHEQYF

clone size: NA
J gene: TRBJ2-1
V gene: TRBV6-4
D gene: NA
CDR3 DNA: TGTGCCAGCAGTGACGGTCAGGGGATGGGTGAGCAGTTCTTC
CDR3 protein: CASSDGQGMGEQFF

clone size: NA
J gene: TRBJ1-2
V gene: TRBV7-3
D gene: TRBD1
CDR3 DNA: TGTGCCAGCAGCCCGGGACAGGGACCTCCTGACTATGGCTACACCTTC
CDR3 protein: CASSPGQGPPDYGYTF

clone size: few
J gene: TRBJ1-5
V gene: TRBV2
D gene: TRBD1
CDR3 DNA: TGTGCCAGCAGTCGACAGGGTGGTTTAGATAATCAGCCCCAGCATTTT
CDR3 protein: CASSRQGGLDNQPQHF

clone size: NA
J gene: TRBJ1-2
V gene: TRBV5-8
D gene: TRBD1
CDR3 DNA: TGTGCCAGCAGCCCGAGACAGGGTCATGGCTACACCTTC
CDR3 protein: CASSPRQGHGYTF

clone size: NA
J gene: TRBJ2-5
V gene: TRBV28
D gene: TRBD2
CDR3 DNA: TGTGCCAGCAGTTTCAGGATAGCGGGAGGCCCAGAGACCCAGTACTTC
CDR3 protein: CASSFRIAGGPETQYF

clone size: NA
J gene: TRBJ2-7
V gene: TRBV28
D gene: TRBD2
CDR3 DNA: TGTGCCAGCACCGGGACTAGCGGGAGGATTTACGAGCAGTACTTC
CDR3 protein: CASTGTSGRIYEQYF

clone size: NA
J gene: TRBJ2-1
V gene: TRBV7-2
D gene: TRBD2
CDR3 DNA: TGCCTTATAGGTACTAGCGGCGAGCAGTTCTTC
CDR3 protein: CLIGTSGEQFF

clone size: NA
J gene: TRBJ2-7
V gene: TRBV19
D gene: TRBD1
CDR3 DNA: TGTGCCAGTACCGGACAGGGCAGTTACGAGCAGTACTTC
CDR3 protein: CASTGQGSYEQYF

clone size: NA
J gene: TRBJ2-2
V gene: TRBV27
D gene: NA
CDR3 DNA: TGTGCCAGCAGTTTAGACAGGAACACCGGGGAGCTGTTTTTT
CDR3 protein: CASSLDRNTGELFF

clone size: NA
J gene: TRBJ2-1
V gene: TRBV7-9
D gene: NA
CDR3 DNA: TGTGCCAGCAGCTTAGTCAGCTCCTACAATGAGCAGTTCTTC
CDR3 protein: CASSLVSSYNEQFF

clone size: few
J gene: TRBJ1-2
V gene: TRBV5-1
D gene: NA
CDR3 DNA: TGCGCCAGCAGTTTAAATAACCGGGTTACAATCTATGGCTACACCTTC
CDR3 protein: CASSLNNRVTIYGYTF

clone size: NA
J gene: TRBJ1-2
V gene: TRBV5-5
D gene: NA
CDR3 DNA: TGTGCCAGCAGCTTGTCGGGGAACTATGGCTACACCTTC
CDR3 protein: CASSLSGNYGYTF

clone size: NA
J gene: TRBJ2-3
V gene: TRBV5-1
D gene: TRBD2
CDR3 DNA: TGCGCCAGCAGCTTGGAAACTAGCGGAACTCGGGGTACGCAGTATTTT
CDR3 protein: CASSLETSGTRGTQYF

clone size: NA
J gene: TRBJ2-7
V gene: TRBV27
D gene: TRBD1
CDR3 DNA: TGTGCCAGCAGTAAGACAGGGGACGAGCAGTACTTC
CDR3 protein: CASSKTGDEQYF

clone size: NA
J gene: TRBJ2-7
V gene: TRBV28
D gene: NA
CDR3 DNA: TGTGCCAGCAGGAGTACAGAATCCTACGAGCAGTACTTC
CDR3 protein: CASRSTESYEQYF

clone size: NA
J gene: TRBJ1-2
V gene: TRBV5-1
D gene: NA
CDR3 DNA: TGCGCCAGCAGCTTGTCTATTGATCACCTCTATGGCTACACCTTC
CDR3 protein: CASSLSIDHLYGYTF

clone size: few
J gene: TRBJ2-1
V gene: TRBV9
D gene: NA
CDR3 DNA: TGTGCCAGCAGCGCCCAACTAGTGGCTGATGAGCAGTTCTTC
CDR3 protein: CASSAQLVADEQFF

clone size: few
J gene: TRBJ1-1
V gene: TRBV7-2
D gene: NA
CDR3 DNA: TGTGCCAGCAGCTTATATCCGGGGACTGAAGCTTTCTTT
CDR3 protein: CASSLYPGTEAFF

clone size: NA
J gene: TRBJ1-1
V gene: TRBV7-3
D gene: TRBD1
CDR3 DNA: TGTGCCAGCAGCTTCGTAGGACAGGGAACCGAAGCTTTCTTT
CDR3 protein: CASSFVGQGTEAFF

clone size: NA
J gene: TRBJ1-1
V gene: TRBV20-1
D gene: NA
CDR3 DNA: TGCAGTGCTGGACAGTTTGAAGCTTTCTTT
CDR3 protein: CSAGQFEAFF

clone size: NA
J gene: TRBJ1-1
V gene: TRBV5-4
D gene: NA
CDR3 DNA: TGTGCCAGCAGCTTGGAAGTGGCTCGGAACACTGAAGCTTTCTTT
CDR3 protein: CASSLEVARNTEAFF

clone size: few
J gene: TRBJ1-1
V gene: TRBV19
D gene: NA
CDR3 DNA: TGTGCCAGTAGTATTCCCCTCTGGCAGGGCAGCACTGAAGCTTTCTTT
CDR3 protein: CASSIPLWQGSTEAFF

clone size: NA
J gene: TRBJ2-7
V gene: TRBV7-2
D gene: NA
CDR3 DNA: TGTGCCAGCAGCTTTGAGACAGGAGACGGCTACGAGCAGTACTTC
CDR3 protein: CASSFETGDGYEQYF

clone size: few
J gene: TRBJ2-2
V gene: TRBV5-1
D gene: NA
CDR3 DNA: TGCGCCAGCAGCTCATCAGGGTATAACACCGGGGAGCTGTTTTTT
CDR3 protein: CASSSSGYNTGELFF

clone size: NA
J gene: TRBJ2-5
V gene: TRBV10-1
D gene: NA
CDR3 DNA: TGCGCCAGCAGTGAGGGCAGGTCCTGGGAGACCCAGTACTTC
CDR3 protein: CASSEGRSWETQYF

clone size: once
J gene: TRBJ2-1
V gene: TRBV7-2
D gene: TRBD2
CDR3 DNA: TGTGCCAGCAGTAAGCGGGATAACAATGAGCAGTTCTTC
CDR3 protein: CASSKRDNNEQFF

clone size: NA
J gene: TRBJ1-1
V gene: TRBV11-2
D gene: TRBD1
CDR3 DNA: TGTGCCAGCTCTTTTACAGGGGGTCGTGACACTGAAGCTTTCTTT
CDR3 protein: CASSFTGGRDTEAFF